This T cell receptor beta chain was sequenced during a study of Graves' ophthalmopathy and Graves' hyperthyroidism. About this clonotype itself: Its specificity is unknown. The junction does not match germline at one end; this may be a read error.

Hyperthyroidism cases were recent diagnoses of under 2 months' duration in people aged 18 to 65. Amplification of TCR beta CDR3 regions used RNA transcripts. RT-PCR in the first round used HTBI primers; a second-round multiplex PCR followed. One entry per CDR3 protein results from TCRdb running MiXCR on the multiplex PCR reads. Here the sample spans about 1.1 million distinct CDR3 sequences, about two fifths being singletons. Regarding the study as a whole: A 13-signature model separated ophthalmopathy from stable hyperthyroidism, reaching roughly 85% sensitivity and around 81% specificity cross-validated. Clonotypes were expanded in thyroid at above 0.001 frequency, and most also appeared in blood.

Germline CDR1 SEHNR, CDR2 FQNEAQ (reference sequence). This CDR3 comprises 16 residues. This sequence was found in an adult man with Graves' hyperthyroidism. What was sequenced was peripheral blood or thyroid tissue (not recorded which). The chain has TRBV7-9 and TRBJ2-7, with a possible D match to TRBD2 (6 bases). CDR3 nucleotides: TGTGCCAGCAGTCAATCCGGGAGTAGCGATCCCTACGAGGAGTACTTC. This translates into CASSQSGSSDPYEEYF.